The source of this T cell receptor beta chain is a study of technical replicates of blood from several donors. Profiling relied on immunoSEQ multiplex PCR, and the TCRdb table lists in-frame clones only, not all of them. This table holds approximately 75,000 clones, more than 90% found once. Per germline, CDR1 LGHNT and CDR2 FRNRAP. The CDR3 is 15 amino acids. Trimming at V came to 0 bases and at J to 6 bases, leaving 8 bases not matched to a gene. The chain employs TRBV12-5 and TRBJ2-7; TRBD1 matches 7 bases. This clonotype was obtained from a human donor in good health. The sequenced material came from T cells isolated from PBMCs. The CDR3 sequence is CASGLVLTGDVEQYF. In nucleotides, the CDR3 is TGTGCTAGTGGTTTGGTACTTACAGGGGATGTCGAGCAGTACTTC.